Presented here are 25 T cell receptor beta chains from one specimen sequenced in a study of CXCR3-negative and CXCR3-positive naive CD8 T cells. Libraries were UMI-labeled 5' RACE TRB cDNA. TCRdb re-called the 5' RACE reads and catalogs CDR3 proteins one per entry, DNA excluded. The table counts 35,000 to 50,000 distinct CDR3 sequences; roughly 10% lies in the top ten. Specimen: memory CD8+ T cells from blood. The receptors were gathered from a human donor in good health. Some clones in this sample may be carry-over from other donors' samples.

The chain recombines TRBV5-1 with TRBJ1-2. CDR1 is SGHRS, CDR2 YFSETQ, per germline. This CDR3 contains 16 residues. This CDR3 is CASSLSGGYSNYGYTF.

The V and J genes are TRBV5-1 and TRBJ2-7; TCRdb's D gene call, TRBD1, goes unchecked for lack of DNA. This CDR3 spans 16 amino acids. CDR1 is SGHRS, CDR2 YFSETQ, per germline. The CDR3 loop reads CASTGWGTGRSYEQYF.

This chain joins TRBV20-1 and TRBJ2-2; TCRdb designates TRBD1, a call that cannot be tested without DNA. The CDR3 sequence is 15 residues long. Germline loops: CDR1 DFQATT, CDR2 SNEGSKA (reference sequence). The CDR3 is CSARRPDREIGELFF.

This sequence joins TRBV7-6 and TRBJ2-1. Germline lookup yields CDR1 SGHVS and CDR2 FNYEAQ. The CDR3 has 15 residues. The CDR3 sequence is CASSLTGSSYNEQFF.

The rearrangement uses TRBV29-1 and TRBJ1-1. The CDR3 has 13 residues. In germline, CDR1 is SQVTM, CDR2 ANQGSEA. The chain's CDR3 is CSGKLREATEAFF.

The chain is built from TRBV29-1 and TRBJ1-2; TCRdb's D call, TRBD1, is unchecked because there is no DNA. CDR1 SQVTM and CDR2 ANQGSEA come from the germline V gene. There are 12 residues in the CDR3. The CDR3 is CSVPTGLYGYTF.

CDR3 in amino acids: CATSRDLSGGSPLHF. The rearrangement uses TRBV15 and TRBJ1-6; TCRdb's assignment of TRBD1 cannot be checked, as there is no DNA. The CDR3 is 15 amino acids. CDR1 and CDR2 from the germline V gene are LNHNV and YYDKDF (reference sequence).

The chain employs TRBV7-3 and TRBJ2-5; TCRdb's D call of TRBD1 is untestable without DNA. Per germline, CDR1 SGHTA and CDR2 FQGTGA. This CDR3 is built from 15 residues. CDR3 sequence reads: CASSLTGGMVETQYF.

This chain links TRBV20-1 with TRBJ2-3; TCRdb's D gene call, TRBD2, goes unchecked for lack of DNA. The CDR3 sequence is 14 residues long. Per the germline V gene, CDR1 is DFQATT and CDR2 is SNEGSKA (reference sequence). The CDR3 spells CSAASGGSTDTQYF.

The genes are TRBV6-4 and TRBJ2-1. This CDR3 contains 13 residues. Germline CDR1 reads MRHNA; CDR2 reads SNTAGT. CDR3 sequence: CASSDSTDNEQFF.

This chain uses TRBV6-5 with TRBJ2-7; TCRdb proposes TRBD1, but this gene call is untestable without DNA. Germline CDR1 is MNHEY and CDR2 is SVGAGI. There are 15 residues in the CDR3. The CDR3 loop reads CASSYGGGGSYEQYF.

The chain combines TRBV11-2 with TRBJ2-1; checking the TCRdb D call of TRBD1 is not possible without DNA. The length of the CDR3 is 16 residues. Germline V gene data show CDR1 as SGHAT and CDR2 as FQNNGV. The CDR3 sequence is CASSLGQGGGYNEQFF.

CDR3 in amino acids: CASSFELMNTEAFF. This chain joins TRBV12-3 or TRBV12-4 and TRBJ1-1. This CDR3 contains 14 residues.

CDR3 amino acids: CASSLVTVRGTKAFF. This chain joins TRBV7-9 and TRBJ1-1. This CDR3 is built from 15 residues. Germline CDR1 SEHNR, CDR2 FQNEAQ (reference sequence).

CDR3 loop: CASSQDNGGKPGNTIYF. The chain couples TRBV4-2 to TRBJ1-3. This CDR3 has 17 residues. Germline V gives CDR1 LGHNA, CDR2 YNFKEQ.

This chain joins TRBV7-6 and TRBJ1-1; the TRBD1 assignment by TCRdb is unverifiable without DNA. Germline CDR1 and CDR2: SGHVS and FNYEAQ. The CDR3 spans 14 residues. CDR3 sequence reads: CASSPGTVNTEAFF.

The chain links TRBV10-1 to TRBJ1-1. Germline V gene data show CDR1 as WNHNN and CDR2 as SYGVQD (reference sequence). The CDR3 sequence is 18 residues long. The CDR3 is CASSETRKDTDVNTEAFF.

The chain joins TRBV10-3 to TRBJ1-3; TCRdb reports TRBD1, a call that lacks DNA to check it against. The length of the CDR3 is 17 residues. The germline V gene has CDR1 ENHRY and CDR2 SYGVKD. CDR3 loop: CAISDPGQGISGNTIYF.

This CDR3 reads CASSPDFGDTQYF. The chain joins TRBV7-2 to TRBJ2-3. The germline V gene encodes CDR1 SGHTA and CDR2 FQGNSA. The CDR3 has 13 residues.

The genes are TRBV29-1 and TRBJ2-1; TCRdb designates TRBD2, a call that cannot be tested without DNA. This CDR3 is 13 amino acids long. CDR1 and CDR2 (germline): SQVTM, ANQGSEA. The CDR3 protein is CSVLAVGYNEQFF.

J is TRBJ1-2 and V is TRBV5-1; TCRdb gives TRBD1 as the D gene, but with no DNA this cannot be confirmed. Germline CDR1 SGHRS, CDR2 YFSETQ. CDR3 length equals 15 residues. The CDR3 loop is CASSASGQSLYGYTF.

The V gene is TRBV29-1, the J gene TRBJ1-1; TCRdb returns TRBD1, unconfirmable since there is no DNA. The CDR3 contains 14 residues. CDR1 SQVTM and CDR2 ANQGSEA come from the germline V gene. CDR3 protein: CSVEVYTPGPEAFF.

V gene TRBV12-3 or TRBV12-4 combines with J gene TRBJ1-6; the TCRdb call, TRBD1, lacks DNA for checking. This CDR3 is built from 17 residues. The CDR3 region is CASSSPRTGRYGSPLHF.

CDR3: CASSPGQGTEQYF. The J gene is TRBJ2-7, the V gene TRBV5-1; lacking DNA, the TRBD1 call made by TCRdb goes unchecked. The CDR3 totals 13 residues. From germline, CDR1 is SGHRS and CDR2 YFSETQ.

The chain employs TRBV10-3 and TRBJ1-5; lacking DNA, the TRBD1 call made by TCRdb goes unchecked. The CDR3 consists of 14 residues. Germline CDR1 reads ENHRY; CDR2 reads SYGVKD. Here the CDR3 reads CAISDPVRNQPQHF.